What follows is one T cell receptor (beta chain) and its context. The clone's antigen remains unknown. Base qualities are missing; no much larger clone stands one base away. CDR1 and CDR2, looked up from the germline V gene, are ENHRY and SYGVKD. The CDR3 contains 16 residues, cysteine and phenylalanine counted. The DNA shown is the 48-base CDR3, in frame from base 1. Trimming leaves V shorter by 6 bases and J shorter by 1 base, with the junction holding 10 bases beyond the gene matches. This entry is derived from a study of Graves' ophthalmopathy and Graves' hyperthyroidism (dated by TCRdb to 2016 to 2018). As for the study more broadly: Stable hyperthyroidism was defined as no progression to ophthalmopathy within 18 months of follow-up. A discovery set of 90 to 100 patients (around 44 ophthalmopathy, 55 to 60 stable hyperthyroidism) was enrolled to explore V-J signatures distinguishing ophthalmopathy from hyperthyroidism. In roughly six hyperthyroidism patients, the T-cell repertoires found in thyroid tissue were compared with those found in blood. The independent validation cohort included roughly 19 hyperthyroidism patients plus 17 patients who later progressed from hyperthyroidism to ophthalmopathy. To tell Graves' ophthalmopathy apart from Graves' hyperthyroidism, and to predict which patients would progress to ophthalmopathy, the study relied on TCR beta repertoire signatures. In total, 135 blood samples were TCR-sequenced: approximately 42 ophthalmopathy, 75 hyperthyroidism and some 17 hyperthyroidism-to-ophthalmopathy patients. After sampling, hyperthyroidism patients received methimazole starting at 30 mg daily, and ophthalmopathy patients received high-dose intravenous methylprednisolone.

Findings and caveats that apply to the study as a whole: In validation, the model predicted ophthalmopathy progression with nearly 71% sensitivity and approximately 75% specificity; 12 predicted patients were CT-confirmed with GO in a median of around 6.5 months. Sample size was not statistically predetermined, and group allocation was not concealed from the investigators. In cross-validation, the 13-signature model distinguished ophthalmopathy from stable hyperthyroidism with 85% to 90% sensitivity and 81.08% specificity, and in the test set the corresponding values were roughly 80% and 76%. Among expanded thyroid clonotypes with frequency above 0.001, most also showed up in blood, which suggests that blood repertoires may reflect the thyroid immune response.

For repertoire sequencing, TCR beta CDR3 regions were amplified from RNA transcripts. The first round of RT-PCR was done with HTBI primers and the Qiagen OneStep RT-PCR kit, and was followed by a second round of multiplex PCR, then size selection and purification. Libraries were sequenced paired-end with 100 bp reads on an Illumina HiSeq2000. In the authors' own workflow: SOAPnuke was used to process the reads, removing any read that contained adapters or uncalled bases, had a mean Phred below 15, or lacked an exact match to the constant primer or identifier. COPE v1.2.5 was used to merge high-quality paired reads. Unique nucleotide sequences were defined as clonotypes and aligned to IMGT TRB V, D and J references using MiTCR v1.1. The analysis was limited to V-J combinations with a frequency above 0.0001, which together covered 99.2% of repertoires. For each V-J combination, a TCR clonal expansion and chaos score was defined as F50 clonal expansion divided by the chaos observed in the TCRdist matrix. Welch's t-statistics and random forest were used to reduce features to about 14 V-J combinations, which were fed into a naive Bayes classifier. Thyroid-blood repertoire similarity was quantified with the Morisita-Horn index. Clones were called with MiXCR by TCRdb after fastp trimmed the public reads at Q25, and only in-frame beta chains were retained. Entries that share a CDR3 protein sequence are merged under the most common genes and DNA. TCRdb's processing, not the authors', yielded these V and J calls. For this sample there are a few hundred thousand distinct CDR3 sequences; roughly 40% appear just once. The biggest ten clones account for about 4% of the sample.

Patients with hyperthyroidism were aged 18 to 65 years, had been newly diagnosed, and had a disease duration of less than 2 months. Anyone with other autoimmune diseases, uncontrolled infections, pregnancy or lactation was excluded from the study. Diagnosis relied on clinical symptoms, serum thyroxine, TRAb, thyroid ultrasound and orbital computed tomography. Trizol reagent was used to extract the total RNA, and its quality was then checked on an Agilent 2100 Bioanalyzer. The chain uses TRBV10-3 and TRBJ1-1; 8 bases in the middle match TRBD1. This receptor was obtained from an adult man with Graves' hyperthyroidism. Material: peripheral blood or thyroid tissue (not recorded which). DNA sequence: TGTGCCATCAGCCAAACTGGGACAGGTGAGAACACTGAAGCTTTCTTT. This gives the protein CAISQTGTGENTEAFF.